This T cell receptor beta chain was documented in a study of cytomegalovirus exposure and HLA in healthy donors. Study-level findings and limits: In a later analysis, the majority of CMV-associated beta chains seemingly showed HLA restriction. One cluster of highly shared sequence variants probably arose as a sequencing artifact.

In this sample, this clone turned up a few times. The antigen is not known. Primers included in the PCR were 60 Vbeta and 13 Jbeta primers. Repertoires were generated with immunoSEQ multiplex PCR, while TCRdb's copy carries only in-frame clones and drops some. In the table there are about 73,000 clones, 65% to 85% of which are singletons. CDR1 LGHNA and CDR2 YSLEER come from the germline V gene. This CDR3 is built from 15 residues. Losses at the gene ends were 0 bases for V and 13 bases for J; bases not matched to a gene: 7. The specimen sequenced was PBMCs. This chain joins TRBV4-3 and TRBJ2-1; TRBD2 aligns across 12 bases. This TCR derives from a man in his 70s in good health and CMV-seronegative. The CDR3 protein is CASSQDFTSGRQQFF. CDR3 nucleotide sequence: TGCGCCAGCAGCCAAGATTTTACTAGCGGGAGGCAACAGTTCTTC.